The 27 T cell receptor beta chains below all came from one sample that was sequenced in a study of identical twins. From the 5' RACE reads, TCRdb called clonotypes with MiXCR, one entry per CDR3 protein. The data contain 450,000 or so distinct CDR3 sequences, more than 13% of them singletons. The data were also submitted as part of a second study, on yellow fever vaccine responses in identical twins.

The specimen sequenced was CD4+ T cells sorted from blood. These receptors were collected from a woman younger than 35 in good health.

This chain joins TRBV28 and TRBJ2-7; tentatively, D is TRBD1 (7 bases). Germline CDR1 is MDHEN and CDR2 is SYDVKM. There are 13 residues in the CDR3. V lost 7 bases to trimming and J lost 0 bases, with 10 bases between them. This CDR3 reads CASTGGSSYEQYF. The DNA for the CDR3 is TGTGCCAGCACAGGGGGGAGCTCCTACGAGCAGTACTTC.

This chain joins TRBV6-5 and TRBJ2-7, with 9 bases that match TRBD2. Germline V gives CDR1 MNHEY, CDR2 SVGAGI. CDR3 length: 19 residues. Trimming at V came to 0 bases and at J to 0 bases, leaving 12 bases not matched to a gene. This CDR3 reads CASSYSIGPRGGYSYEQYF. The CDR3 DNA is TGTGCCAGCAGTTACTCGATCGGCCCGCGGGGGGGGTACTCCTACGAGCAGTACTTC.

In its sample, this clonotype was seen many times. The rearrangement joins TRBV12-3 or TRBV12-4 to TRBJ1-5, with TRBD1 identical over 9 bases. The CDR3 has 14 residues. V gave up 6 bases and J gave up 1 base; unmatched junction bases: 1. CDR3 sequence: CASSGTGSNQPQHF. CDR3 in DNA: TGTGCCAGCAGCGGGACAGGGAGCAATCAGCCCCAGCATTTT.

This clonotype was counted a few times. The rearrangement links TRBV10-3 to TRBJ2-5; TRBD1 agrees at 12 bases. The CDR3 totals 15 residues. The V gene's germline CDR1 is ENHRY and CDR2 SYGVKD. Trimming cost V 3 bases and J 4 bases; bases outside gene matches: 3. CDR3 sequence: CAISDRDRGLETQYF. The DNA for the CDR3 is TGTGCCATCAGTGACCGGGACAGGGGGCTAGAGACCCAGTACTTC.

The chain links TRBV4-3 to TRBJ2-7; D not certain. The germline V gene encodes CDR1 LGHNA and CDR2 YSLEER. The CDR3 is made up of 15 amino acids. V was trimmed by 0 bases and J by 3 bases, leaving 12 bases between them. The CDR3 nucleotides read TGCGCCAGCAGCCAAGACCCGGGCGATCACTACGAGCAGTACTTC. Translation: CASSQDPGDHYEQYF.

The chain combines TRBV18 with TRBJ2-6; TRBD2 agrees at 8 bases. Germline V gene sequence: CDR1 KGHSH, CDR2 LQKENI. Trimming removed 5 bases from V and 4 bases from J; junction bases left unmatched: 16. This CDR3 has 19 amino acids. The CDR3 coding sequence is TGTGCCAGCTCAAATATCCGCCCAGGGACTAGTGCGGGGGCCAACGTCCTGACTTTC. The encoded protein is CASSNIRPGTSAGANVLTF.

The V and J genes are TRBV7-2 and TRBJ2-7; possibly TRBD1 or TRBD2 for D (5 bases each). CDR1 SGHTA and CDR2 FQGNSA come from the germline V gene. This CDR3 region has 13 residues. V gave up 4 bases and J gave up 12 bases, with 19 bases separating them. In DNA, the CDR3 is TGTGCCAGCAGCTGGGGTACGAGGGGTCAGCCGTACTTC. It codes for CASSWGTRGQPYF.

The J gene is TRBJ2-1, the V gene TRBV25-1; 7 nucleotides align to TRBD2. CDR1 is MGHDK, CDR2 SYGVNS, per germline. The junction had 6 bases not matched to a gene; V was cut back by 3 bases and J by 4 bases. This CDR3 has 15 amino acids. The CDR3 protein is CASSDPGLLYNEQFF. DNA of the CDR3: TGTGCCAGCAGTGACCCGGGACTATTGTACAATGAGCAGTTCTTC.

This clonotype was found many times. The chain is built from TRBV29-1 and TRBJ2-1; TRBD2 matches at 8 bases. Germline CDR1 SQVTM, CDR2 ANQGSEA. With V trimmed by 7 bases and J by 8 bases, 4 bases remained unmatched. CDR3 length: 11 amino acids. The CDR3 region has the DNA TGCAGCGCTCTGCGGGGGGATGAGCAGTTCTTC. Translation: CSALRGDEQFF.

A few counts support this clonotype. The rearrangement joins TRBV20-1 to TRBJ2-7; 10 nucleotides line up with TRBD2. J lost 6 bases, V lost 1 base, and 6 bases had no gene match. This CDR3 region has 14 residues. CDR1 and CDR2 (germline): DFQATT, SNEGSKA (reference sequence). DNA of the CDR3: TGCAGTGCTAGAGTGTTACTAGCGGGACTCGAGCAGTACTTC. Encoded protein: CSARVLLAGLEQYF.

At least ten counts were recorded for this clonotype. The chain carries TRBV7-2 and TRBJ1-6; unclear D gene. V was shortened by 0 bases and J by 0 bases, with 9 bases between the two germline ends. The CDR3 consists of 17 residues. CDR1 and CDR2 (germline): SGHTA, FQGNSA. The CDR3 nucleotides read TGTGCCAGCAGCTTAGCGTCCAGAAACTCCTATAATTCACCCCTCCACTTT. It yields the protein CASSLASRNSYNSPLHF.

Only a few counts were recorded for this clonotype. The CDR3 loop is CASSVSPTPGNNEQFF. The CDR3 DNA follows: TGTGCCAGCAGTGTTTCCCCGACCCCGGGAAACAATGAGCAGTTCTTC. The chain uses TRBV28 and TRBJ2-1, with a possible D match to TRBD2 (5 bases). Per germline, CDR1 MDHEN and CDR2 SYDVKM. Trimming left V 5 bases short and J 5 bases short, with 19 bases between. This CDR3 comprises 16 residues.

The CDR3 spells CASSRTSGFTDTQYF. DNA for the CDR3: TGCGCCAGCAGCCGGACTAGCGGATTCACAGATACGCAGTATTTT. This chain links TRBV4-3 with TRBJ2-3, with TRBD2 matching over 10 bases. Unmatched junction bases numbered 3, after V lost 4 bases and J lost 2 bases. Germline V gives CDR1 LGHNA, CDR2 YSLEER. CDR3 size: 15 residues.

The table lists this clonotype with many counts. The chain couples TRBV6-1 to TRBJ2-3; 16 bases are shared with TRBD2. Germline V lookup: CDR1 MNHNS, CDR2 SASEGT. V was pared by 6 bases and J by 3 bases, with 12 bases of the junction left unmatched. This CDR3 has 19 amino acids. CDR3 nucleotide sequence: TGTGCCAGCAGCTCACCCGGGACTAGCGGGGGGGCCTGGACAGATACGCAGTATTTT. Encoded protein: CASSSPGTSGGAWTDTQYF.

This clonotype was observed at least ten times. The gene calls are TRBV7-3 and TRBJ2-1; the D is unclear. Trimming removed 1 base at V and 3 bases at J, with 7 bases between. CDR3 length: 14 amino acids. Germline-derived CDR1 and CDR2 are SGHTA and FQGTGA. The CDR3 is CASSLMPGYNEQFF. The CDR3 DNA is TGTGCCAGCAGCTTAATGCCGGGCTACAATGAGCAGTTCTTC.

This clonotype has only a few counts. The genes are TRBV29-1 and TRBJ1-3; tentative D call: TRBD1 (5 bases). The CDR3 runs to 14 residues. V lost 6 bases and J lost 0, with 12 bases in between. Germline values: CDR1 SQVTM, CDR2 ANQGSEA. CDR3 sequence: CSVRDGNSGNTIYF. In DNA form, the CDR3 reads TGCAGCGTCAGGGACGGAAACTCTGGAAACACCATATATTTT.

This clonotype was counted between two and nine times. The chain carries TRBV2 and TRBJ1-5, with unresolved D. The germline V gene has CDR1 SNHLY and CDR2 FYNNEI. The CDR3 sequence is 13 residues long. The V gene lost 6 bases and the J gene lost 1 base, with 7 bases spanning the gap. Written as DNA, the CDR3 is TGTGCCAGCAGGGGTGACAGCAATCAGCCCCAGCATTTT. Protein sequence: CASRGDSNQPQHF. The complete variable domain, with remaining parts taken from reference TRBV2 and TRBJ1-5, reads EPEVTQTPSHQVTQMGQEVILRCVPISNHLYFYWYRQILGQKVEFLVSFYNNEISEKSEIFDDQFSVERPDGSNFTLKIRSTKLEDSAMYFCASRGDSNQPQHFGDGTRLSIL.

This clonotype showed up many times. The rearrangement links TRBV7-8 to TRBJ2-1; 10 nucleotides agree with TRBD2. J gave up 4 bases and V 5 bases, and 5 bases lay outside the gene matches. Looked up from germline, CDR1 is SGHVS and CDR2 is FQNEAQ. The CDR3 runs 15 residues. The CDR3 here is CASSRLAGAYNEQFF. The CDR3 coding sequence is TGTGCCAGCAGCCGCCTAGCGGGGGCTTACAATGAGCAGTTCTTC.

This clonotype was seen more than once but under ten times. The rearrangement uses TRBV10-3 and TRBJ1-2; D gene uncertain. V lost 5 bases and J 0 bases, leaving 7 bases between the germline ends. The CDR3 is 13 residues long. Germline-derived CDR1 and CDR2 are ENHRY and SYGVKD. For the CDR3, the DNA is TGTGCCATCAGTCAGGTTACTAACTATGGCTACACCTTC. Its protein product is CAISQVTNYGYTF.

In this sample, this clonotype turned up many times. This chain uses TRBV6-1 with TRBJ2-1; maybe TRBD2 (6 bases). V gave up 7 bases and J gave up 0 bases, with 13 bases separating them. The CDR3 has 15 amino acids. CDR1 is MNHNS and CDR2 is SASEGT in the germline V gene. Here the CDR3 reads CASTTRDSSYNEQFF. CDR3 coding DNA: TGTGCCAGCACCACTAGGGACTCCTCCTACAATGAGCAGTTCTTC.

The rearrangement links TRBV5-6 to TRBJ2-1; the match to TRBD1 covers 8 bases. The CDR3 loop spans 16 amino acids. After removal of 6 bases from V and 0 bases from J, the junction contained 8 bases not matched to a gene. Germline loops: CDR1 SGHDT, CDR2 YYEEEE. The CDR3 DNA is TGTGCCAGCACCCAAAGGACAGGGCGCTCCTACAATGAGCAGTTCTTC. Residues: CASTQRTGRSYNEQFF.

The chain carries TRBV6-1 and TRBJ2-1; possibly TRBD2 for D (6 bases). V lost 7 bases, J lost 3 bases, and 19 bases lay in between. CDR1 and CDR2 from the germline V gene are MNHNS and SASEGT. The CDR3 loop spans 16 amino acids. Here the CDR3 DNA reads TGTGCCAGCACCCCTAGGGAGGCAGGAGTCTACAATGAGCAGTTCTTC. This codes for CASTPREAGVYNEQFF.

The rearrangement joins TRBV12-3 or TRBV12-4 to TRBJ2-1, with D possibly being TRBD2 (6 bases). V shed 6 bases and J shed 9 bases, with 12 bases lying between them. CDR3 length: 12 residues. The CDR3 is CASSRDFGEQFF. The CDR3 nucleotides read TGTGCCAGCAGCCGGGACTTTGGTGAGCAGTTCTTC.

Ten or more counts support this clonotype. The rearrangement joins TRBV20-1 to TRBJ1-6; D uncertain. Germline CDR1 is DFQATT and CDR2 is SNEGSKA (reference sequence). Between the trimmed V and J ends, which lost 5 bases and 7 bases, there was a span of 21 bases. The CDR3 contains 16 residues. CDR3 loop: CSAQGVVSLINSPLHF. In DNA, the CDR3 is TGCAGTGCTCAAGGAGTGGTTAGCTTAATAAATTCACCCCTCCACTTT.

This clonotype was recorded a few times. J is TRBJ2-5 and V is TRBV6-1; 9 nucleotides line up with TRBD2. The CDR3 extends over 15 amino acids. Germline V gene data show CDR1 as MNHNS and CDR2 as SASEGT. J gave up 1 base and V 7 bases, and 7 bases lay outside the gene matches. Here the CDR3 DNA reads TGTGCCAGCACTGGGGTTAGCGGGAGCCAAGAGACCCAGTACTTC. It is translated as CASTGVSGSQETQYF.

This clonotype was counted many times. The DNA for the CDR3 is TGTGCCAGCAGCTCAACAGGAGGCCCCCAAGAGACCCAGTACTTC. This encodes CASSSTGGPQETQYF. The chain carries TRBV7-9 and TRBJ2-5, with D possibly called TRBD1 or TRBD2 (5 bases each). Trimming removed 4 bases from V and 1 base from J, with 13 bases in between. CDR3 length: 15 residues. Germline values: CDR1 SEHNR, CDR2 FQNEAQ (reference sequence).

There are many counts of this clonotype. V gene TRBV6-5 combines with J gene TRBJ2-7; possible D gene TRBD1, 5 bases. The CDR3 runs to 16 residues. Germline V gives CDR1 MNHEY, CDR2 SVGAGI. The ends were cut back, 0 bases at V and 0 bases at J, with 12 bases in the middle. The CDR3 here is CASSYSPRQSSYEQYF. CDR3 DNA sequence: TGTGCCAGCAGTTACTCTCCGAGACAGAGCTCCTACGAGCAGTACTTC.